These 26 T cell receptor beta chains were sequenced from one sample in a study of shared clonotypes between healthy human individuals. CD8 cells regarded as naive lacked CD45RO, were positively chosen for CCR7, and omitted terminally differentiated effector memory CD45RA+ cells. Sequencing was performed with immunoSEQ multiplex PCR; in TCRdb, only in-frame clones are kept and a portion is missing. The table has around 700,000 clones, about 90% seen once. The sample comprised naive CD8+ T cells sorted from blood. These receptors all come from a man in his thirties or forties in good health.

V gene TRBV27 combines with J gene TRBJ1-1; TRBD1 agrees at 7 bases. CDR1 and CDR2 from the germline V gene are MNHEY and SMNVEV (reference sequence). V shed 4 bases, J shed 4 bases, and the junction held 6 bases outside the gene matches. The CDR3 is 14 residues long. CDR3 residues: CASSSTGTGTEAFF. The CDR3, as DNA: TGTGCCAGCAGTTCGACAGGGACCGGCACTGAAGCTTTCTTT.

The gene calls are TRBV6-6 and TRBJ2-1, with D tentatively TRBD1 (5 bases). The CDR3 is made up of 14 amino acids. Trimming left V 2 bases short and J 7 bases short, with 12 bases between. Germline CDR1 is MNHNY and CDR2 is SVGAGI (reference sequence). The CDR3: CASSYTAKGNEQFF. In DNA form, the CDR3 reads TGTGCCAGCAGTTACACCGCGAAGGGGAATGAGCAGTTCTTC.

V and J are TRBV27 and TRBJ2-1; 10 bases map to TRBD2. CDR1 MNHEY and CDR2 SMNVEV come from the germline V gene (reference sequence). The CDR3 is 16 amino acids. After removal of 5 bases from V and 10 bases from J, the junction contained 14 bases not matched to a gene. The CDR3 sequence: CASSTLGLAGVDEQFF. In nucleotides, the CDR3 is TGTGCCAGCAGTACCCTAGGGCTAGCGGGAGTGGACGAGCAGTTCTTC.

The gene calls are TRBV30 and TRBJ2-1; 8 bases are shared with TRBD1. With V trimmed by 7 bases and J by 5 bases, 10 bases remained unmatched. The germline CDR1 and CDR2 sequences are GTSNPN and SVGIG (reference sequence). The length of the CDR3 is 14 residues. The CDR3 sequence is CASHGQGVNNEQFF. The CDR3 DNA sequence: TGTGCCTCCCACGGACAGGGCGTGAACAATGAGCAGTTCTTC.

V usage is TRBV5-8 and J usage is TRBJ2-7; 9 nucleotides align to TRBD2. V gave up 7 bases and J gave up 2 bases; unmatched junction bases: 19. Looked up from germline, CDR1 is SGHTS and CDR2 is YDEGEE. The CDR3 loop spans 18 amino acids. The chain's CDR3 is CASRPAWGSSGSTYEQYF. The DNA for the CDR3 is TGTGCCAGCCGTCCCGCGTGGGGAAGTAGCGGGAGTACCTACGAGCAGTACTTC. The full variable domain, its missing parts supplied by reference TRBV5-8 and TRBJ2-7, is EAGVTQSPTHLIKTRGQQATLRCSPISGHTSVYWYQQALGLGLQFLLWYDEGEERNRGNFPPRFSGRQFPNYSSELNVNALELEDSALYLCASRPAWGSSGSTYEQYFGPGTRLTVT.

This clone was counted a single time. The rearrangement joins TRBV7-9 to TRBJ1-1, with 8 positions matching TRBD1. From germline, CDR1 is SEHNR and CDR2 FQNEAQ (reference sequence). V trimming: 1 base; J trimming: 3 bases; junction bases outside the gene matches: 1. The CDR3 length is 14 residues. The CDR3 reads CASSLGGQDTEAFF. CDR3 bases: TGTGCCAGCAGCTTAGGGGGACAGGACACTGAAGCTTTCTTT.

This chain connects TRBV19 to TRBJ1-1, with D tentatively TRBD1 (5 bases). Germline lookup yields CDR1 LNHDA and CDR2 SQIVND (reference sequence). V lost 3 bases and J 4 bases, leaving 21 bases between the germline ends. This CDR3 region has 17 residues. The CDR3 region has the DNA TGTGCCAGTAGTATCCGACTCGGCAGGGCCTTTAGCACTGAAGCTTTCTTT. Translated: CASSIRLGRAFSTEAFF.

This rearrangement joins TRBV7-9 to TRBJ1-1, with D possibly TRBD1 on 5 matching bases. CDR1 is SEHNR, CDR2 FQNEAQ, per germline (reference sequence). Trimming removed 5 bases at V and 8 bases at J, with 12 bases between. The CDR3 sequence is 12 residues long. The CDR3 bases are TGTGCCAGCAGCACAACAGGACCAGAAGCTTTCTTT. It yields the protein CASSTTGPEAFF. The complete variable domain, with remaining parts taken from reference TRBV7-9 and TRBJ1-1, reads DTGVSQNPRHKITKRGQNVTFRCDPISEHNRLYWYRQTLGQGPEFLTYFQNEAQLEKSRLLSDRFSAERPKGSFSTLEIQRTEQGDSAMYLCASSTTGPEAFFGQGTRLTVV.

The chain is built from TRBV7-2 and TRBJ2-7; D is perhaps TRBD1 (5 bases). The germline V and J ends were trimmed by 5 bases and 2 bases, with 19 bases remaining between them. Germline-derived CDR1 and CDR2 are SGHTA and FQGNSA. CDR3 size: 16 residues. CDR3 residues: CASSPRTGQRAYEQYF. In nucleotides, the CDR3 is TGTGCCAGCAGCCCAAGAACAGGCCAAAGGGCCTACGAGCAGTACTTC.

This chain connects TRBV7-9 to TRBJ2-1; 7 nucleotides align to TRBD2. Germline CDR1 reads SEHNR; CDR2 reads FQNEAQ (reference sequence). The junction had 8 bases not matched to a gene; V was cut back by 1 base and J by 5 bases. CDR3 length: 16 amino acids. The DNA for the CDR3 is TGTGCCAGCAGCTTAGTGGGCAGCGGGATAAACAATGAGCAGTTCTTC. Residues: CASSLVGSGINNEQFF.

The chain links TRBV29-1 to TRBJ1-2; D possibly corresponds to TRBD1 (6 bases). Germline V gives CDR1 SQVTM, CDR2 ANQGSEA. This CDR3 has 12 residues. Trimming pared 6 bases from V and 8 bases from J, leaving 16 bases between. CDR3 bases: TGCAGCGTCGAGTGGCCCGGGGGCGGCTACACCTTC. Residues: CSVEWPGGGYTF.

The V call is TRBV10-3, the J call TRBJ2-7; 12 nucleotides line up with TRBD1. The CDR3 consists of 13 residues. Germline trimming cut 6 bases from V and 6 bases from J; bases unmatched to any gene: 3. Germline assignment: CDR1 ENHRY and CDR2 SYGVKD. The CDR3 region has the DNA TGTGCCATCAGGGGACAGGGGGCGAGCGAGCAGTACTTC. Translating gives CAIRGQGASEQYF.

The DNA for the CDR3 is TGTGCCAGCAGCCTTAGCGGGAGGGCGTTTTACAATGAGCAGTTCTTC. Translation: CASSLSGRAFYNEQFF. The V and J genes are TRBV7-9 and TRBJ2-1, with 11 bases lining up with TRBD2. The CDR3 runs to 16 residues. V shed 5 bases, J shed 4 bases, and the junction held 7 bases outside the gene matches. CDR1 SEHNR and CDR2 FQNEAQ come from the germline V gene (reference sequence).

The chain joins TRBV27 to TRBJ2-1; the D is unclear. CDR1 and CDR2 (germline): MNHEY, SMNVEV (reference sequence). V lost 3 bases to trimming and J lost 7 bases, with 13 bases between them. This CDR3 spans 14 amino acids. The CDR3 coding sequence is TGTGCCAGCAGTTTGTCGATTAGGGTTAATGAGCAGTTCTTC. It codes for CASSLSIRVNEQFF.

The chain recombines TRBV29-1 with TRBJ2-1; D ambiguous. Germline V lookup: CDR1 SQVTM, CDR2 ANQGSEA. CDR3 length: 14 amino acids. Trimming stripped 4 bases from V and 3 bases from J, with 13 bases between. This CDR3 is CSVGGSASYNEQFF. The CDR3 DNA sequence: TGCAGCGTTGGAGGCAGCGCAAGCTACAATGAGCAGTTCTTC.

The V and J genes are TRBV27 and TRBJ1-1; D might be TRBD1 (5 bases). The CDR3 sequence is 14 residues long. Trimming took 4 bases from V and 1 from J, leaving 10 bases between them. The germline CDR1 and CDR2 sequences are MNHEY and SMNVEV (reference sequence). CDR3 coding DNA: TGTGCCAGCAGTTACCGGGGACCGAACACTGAAGCTTTCTTT. Its translation is CASSYRGPNTEAFF.

This chain connects TRBV9 to TRBJ2-1, with 10 positions matching TRBD1. With 3 bases clipped from V and 4 bases from J, the junction kept 7 bases outside the gene matches. Germline V gives CDR1 SGDLS, CDR2 YYNGEE. The CDR3 is 16 amino acids. In DNA form, the CDR3 reads TGTGCCAGCAGCGAGAGGGACAGGGGACCTTACAATGAGCAGTTCTTC. It yields the protein CASSERDRGPYNEQFF.

The rearrangement uses TRBV6-5 and TRBJ2-2; D gene ambiguous. Germline-derived CDR1 and CDR2 are MNHEY and SVGAGI. V was clipped by 8 bases and J by 6 bases, with 7 bases between them. This CDR3 comprises 11 residues. In nucleotides, the CDR3 is TGTGCCAGCCACATGTCCGGGGAGCTGTTTTTT. This gives the protein CASHMSGELFF.

The chain couples TRBV27 to TRBJ1-2; possibly TRBD1 for D (6 bases). CDR1 and CDR2 (germline): MNHEY, SMNVEV (reference sequence). The CDR3 has 16 amino acids. V dropped 5 bases and J dropped 2 bases, with 18 bases sitting between them. The CDR3 loop is CASSDLPGVLNYGYTF. CDR3 in DNA: TGTGCCAGCAGTGACCTTCCAGGGGTGTTAAACTATGGCTACACCTTC.

The chain recombines TRBV6-6 with TRBJ2-7; no firm D call. The germline V gene encodes CDR1 MNHNY and CDR2 SVGAGI (reference sequence). The CDR3 is 11 amino acids. V gave up 6 bases and J gave up 6 bases, with 9 bases separating them. The CDR3 spells CASSPGREQYF. The CDR3, as DNA: TGTGCCAGCAGCCCCGGGCGCGAGCAGTACTTC.

About this clone: In the same sample, other DNA sequences code for this CDR3. The V call is TRBV14, the J call TRBJ2-5, with a tentative D call TRBD1 (6 bases). Looked up from germline, CDR1 is SGHDN and CDR2 is FVKESK. Between the trimmed V and J ends, which lost 0 bases and 5 bases, there was a span of 10 bases. This CDR3 region has 14 residues. The CDR3 bases are TGTGCCAGCAGCCAAGAAGGGGGAGAGGAGACCCAGTACTTC. This gives the protein CASSQEGGEETQYF.

The V gene is TRBV30, the J gene TRBJ2-1; D unresolved. Germline lookup yields CDR1 GTSNPN and CDR2 SVGIG (reference sequence). Trimming took 0 bases from V and 8 from J, leaving 11 bases between them. The CDR3 length is 13 residues. The CDR3 DNA sequence: TGTGCCTGGAGTGTACAGTTCGGTGATGAGCAGTTCTTC. Encoded protein: CAWSVQFGDEQFF.

The chain combines TRBV15 with TRBJ2-1, with a possible D match to TRBD2 (6 bases). Looked up from germline, CDR1 is LNHNV and CDR2 is YYDKDF (reference sequence). The CDR3 spans 13 residues. Trimming pared 8 bases from V and 3 bases from J, leaving 11 bases between. CDR3 in amino acids: CATGTSYYNEQFF. CDR3 nucleotides: TGTGCCACCGGGACTTCATACTACAATGAGCAGTTCTTC.

The chain uses TRBV5-5 and TRBJ2-7, with TRBD1 matching 7 bases. The CDR3 runs to 13 residues. Losses at the gene ends were 3 bases for V and 2 bases for J; bases not matched to a gene: 2. Germline CDR1 and CDR2: SGHKS and YYEKEE (reference sequence). The CDR3 here is CASSWDSPYEQYF. DNA of the CDR3: TGTGCCAGCAGCTGGGACAGCCCCTACGAGCAGTACTTC.

In DNA, the CDR3 is TGCGCCAGCAGCGCGGGAGTAGAGAGCTCTGGAAACACCATATATTTT. It encodes CASSAGVESSGNTIYF. This chain joins TRBV5-1 and TRBJ1-3, with D hard to call. Per the germline V gene, CDR1 is SGHRS and CDR2 is YFSETQ. This CDR3 is built from 16 residues. The V gene lost 4 bases and the J gene lost 0 bases, with 14 bases spanning the gap.

This chain connects TRBV5-1 to TRBJ2-1; 9 bases are shared with TRBD2. Germline CDR1 reads SGHRS; CDR2 reads YFSETQ. The V and J ends lost 2 bases and 5 bases, in that order; junction bases with no gene match: 2. The CDR3 sequence is 14 residues long. The CDR3 DNA reads as TGCGCCAGCAGCTTAGCGGGAGGAGACAATGAGCAGTTCTTC. Protein product: CASSLAGGDNEQFF. Combining the CDR3 with reference TRBV5-1 and TRBJ2-1 gives the whole variable domain KAGVTQTPRYLIKTRGQQVTLSCSPISGHRSVSWYQQTPGQGLQFLFEYFSETQRNKGNFPGRFSGRQFSNSRSEMNVSTLELGDSALYLCASSLAGGDNEQFFGPGTRLTVL.